This T cell receptor (beta chain) comes out of a study of T-cell memory formation after mild COVID-19. The CDR3 is made up of 16 amino acids. Trimming took 4 bases from V and 8 from J; bases not matched to a gene: 12. Germline V gene lookup returns CDR1 MGHRA and CDR2 YSYEKL. TCR alpha and TCR beta cDNA libraries with sample barcodes and UMIs came from 5'RACE using constant-segment primers. MiXCR was run by TCRdb on the 5' RACE reads, yielding one entry per CDR3 protein. In the table there are 400,000 to 500,000 distinct CDR3 sequences, around 20% of which are singletons. A note on this clonotype: Its target is unknown.

Findings and limits, study-wide: Whereas later expanders leaned CD4+, clones contracting day 15 to 85 showed a balanced CD4/CD8 makeup. Mostly located in CM and EM were contracting CD4+ clones, with contracting CD8+ clones located in EMRA.

V and J are TRBV4-1 and TRBJ2-1; 9 bases are a match to TRBD1. Material: PBMCs or a T cell subset sorted from them (not recorded which). The clonotype comes from an adult woman who had mild COVID-19 (a few samples of this study predate the infection). Cell type and time point are not known. The CDR3 here is CASSPPRTGVGDEQFF. CDR3 DNA: TGCGCCAGCAGCCCCCCCCGGACAGGGGTGGGCGATGAGCAGTTCTTC.